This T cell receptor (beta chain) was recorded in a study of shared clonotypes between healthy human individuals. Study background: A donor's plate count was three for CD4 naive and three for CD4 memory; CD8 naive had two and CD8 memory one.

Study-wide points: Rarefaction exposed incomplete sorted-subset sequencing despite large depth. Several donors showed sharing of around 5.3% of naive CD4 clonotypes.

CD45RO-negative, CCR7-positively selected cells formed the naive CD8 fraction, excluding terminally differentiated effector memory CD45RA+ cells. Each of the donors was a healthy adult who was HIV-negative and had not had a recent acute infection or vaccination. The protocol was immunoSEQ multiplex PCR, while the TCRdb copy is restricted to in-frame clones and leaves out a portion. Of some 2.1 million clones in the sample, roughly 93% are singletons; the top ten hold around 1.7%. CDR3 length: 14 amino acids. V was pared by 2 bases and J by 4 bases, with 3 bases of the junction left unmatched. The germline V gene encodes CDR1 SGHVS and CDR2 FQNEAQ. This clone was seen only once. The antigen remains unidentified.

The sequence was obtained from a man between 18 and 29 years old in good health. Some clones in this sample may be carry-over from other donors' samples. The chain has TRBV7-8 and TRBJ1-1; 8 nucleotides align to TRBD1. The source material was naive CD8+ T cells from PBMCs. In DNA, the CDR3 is TGTGCCAGCAGCTTACAGGGGGCGCGCACTGAAGCTTTCTTT. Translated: CASSLQGARTEAFF.